The entry below gives a single T cell receptor beta chain sequence along with its context. The antigen is not known. The data are from a study of shared clonotypes between healthy human individuals. Study results and limitations: Compared with clonotypes that all four donors shared, non-shared clonotypes had lower generation probabilities. The diversity represented, both genetic and in exposure history, was limited by few donors.

The naive CD8 fraction comprised CD45RO-negative cells positively selected for CCR7 and excluded terminally differentiated effector memory CD45RA+ cells. Germline V CDR1 and CDR2: SGHTA, FQGNSA. The CDR3 contains 17 residues. V dropped 1 base and J dropped 0 bases, with 16 bases sitting between them. Authors' data handling: There were no quality scores in the junction-only immunoSEQ sequences, so filtering differed. Method: immunoSEQ multiplex PCR; TCRdb's copy keeps in-frame clones and lacks some. From that table come the V and J calls and clone size; the DNA was used to work out D and trimming. Among about 2,200,000 clones listed, approximately 94% were seen once.

This clonotype was obtained from a man between 18 and 29 years old in good health. Some clones in this sample may be carry-over from other donors' samples. The source material was naive CD8+ T cells from PBMCs. The rearrangement links TRBV7-2 to TRBJ2-7; no clear D. CDR3 bases: TGTGCCAGCAGCTTAGAATGGCGGCGGCCGAGCTCCTACGAGCAGTACTTC. Its translation: CASSLEWRRPSSYEQYF.